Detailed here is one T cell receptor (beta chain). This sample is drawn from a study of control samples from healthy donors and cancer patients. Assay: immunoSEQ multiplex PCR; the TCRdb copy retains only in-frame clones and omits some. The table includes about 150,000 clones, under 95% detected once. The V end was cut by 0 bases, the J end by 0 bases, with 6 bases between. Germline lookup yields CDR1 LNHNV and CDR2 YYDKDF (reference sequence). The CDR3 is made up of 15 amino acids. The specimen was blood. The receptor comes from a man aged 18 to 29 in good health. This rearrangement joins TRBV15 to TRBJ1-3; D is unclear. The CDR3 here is CATSREGNSGNTIYF. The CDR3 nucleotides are TGTGCCACCAGCAGAGAGGGTAACTCTGGAAACACCATATATTTT.